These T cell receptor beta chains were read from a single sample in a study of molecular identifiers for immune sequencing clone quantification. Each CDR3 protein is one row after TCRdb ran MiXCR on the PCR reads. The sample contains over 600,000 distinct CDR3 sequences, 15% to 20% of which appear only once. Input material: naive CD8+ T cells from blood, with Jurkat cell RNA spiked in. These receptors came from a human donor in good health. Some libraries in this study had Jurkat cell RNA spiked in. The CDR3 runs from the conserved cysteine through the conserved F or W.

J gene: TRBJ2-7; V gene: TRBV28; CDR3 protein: CASSYRDGDYEQYF
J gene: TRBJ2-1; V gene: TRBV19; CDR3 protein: CASSWGNYDEQFF
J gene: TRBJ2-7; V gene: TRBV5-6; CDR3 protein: CASSLGLAGVRLEQYF
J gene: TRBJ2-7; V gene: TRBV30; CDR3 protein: CAWSGDGGPYEQYF
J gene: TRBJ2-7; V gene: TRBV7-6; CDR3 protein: CASSDAGERYF
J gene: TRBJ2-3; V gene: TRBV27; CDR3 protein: CASSSLDSTDTQYF
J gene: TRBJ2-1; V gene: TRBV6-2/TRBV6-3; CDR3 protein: CASSWHPIRTDDNEQFF
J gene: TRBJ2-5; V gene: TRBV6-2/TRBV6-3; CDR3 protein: CASSWAETQYF
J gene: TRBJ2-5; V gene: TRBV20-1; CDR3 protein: CSNTEWGDPIETQYF
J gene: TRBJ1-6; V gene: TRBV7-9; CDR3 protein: CASSSSGPGEPPLHF
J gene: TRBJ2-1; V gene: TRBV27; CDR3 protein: CASSSYDRVKTYNEQFF
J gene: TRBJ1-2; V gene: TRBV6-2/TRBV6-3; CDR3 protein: CASSYTRRTGEDYGYTF
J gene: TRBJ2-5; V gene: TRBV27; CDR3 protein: CASSPTRGGFTQETQYF
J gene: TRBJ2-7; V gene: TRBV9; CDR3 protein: CASGGQASYEQYF
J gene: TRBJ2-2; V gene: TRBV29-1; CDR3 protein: CSVVLPRGELFF
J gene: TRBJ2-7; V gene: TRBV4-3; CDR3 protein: CASSQGQGKTYEQYF
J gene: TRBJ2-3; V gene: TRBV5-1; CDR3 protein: CASSSPGEGTDTQYF
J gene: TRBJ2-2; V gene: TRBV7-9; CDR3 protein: CASSPDRGHTGELFF
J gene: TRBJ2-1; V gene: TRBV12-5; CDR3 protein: CASGLSTGGLDNEQFF
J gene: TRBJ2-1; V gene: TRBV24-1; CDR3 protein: CATSEATPGPNNEQFF
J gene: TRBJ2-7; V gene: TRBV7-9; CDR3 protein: CASSPGSGRPTYEQYF
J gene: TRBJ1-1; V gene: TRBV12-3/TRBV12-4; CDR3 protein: CASSFRRRTGLGTEAFF
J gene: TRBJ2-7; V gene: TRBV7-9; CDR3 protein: CASSLATDEQYF
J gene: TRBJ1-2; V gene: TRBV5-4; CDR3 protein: CASRPTTANYGYTF
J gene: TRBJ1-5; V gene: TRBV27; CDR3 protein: CASSLYWNQPQHF
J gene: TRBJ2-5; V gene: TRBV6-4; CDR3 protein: CATSGILAGLSRRETQYF
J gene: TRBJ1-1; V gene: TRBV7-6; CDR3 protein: CASSLDYVNTEAFF
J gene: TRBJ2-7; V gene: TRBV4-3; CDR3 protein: CASSQDFGRSSYEQYF
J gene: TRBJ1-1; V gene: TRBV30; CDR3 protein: CAWGPVGTEAFF
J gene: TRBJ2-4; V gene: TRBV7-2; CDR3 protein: CASSLFYPSGGTVKAKNIQYF
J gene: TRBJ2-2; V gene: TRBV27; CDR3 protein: CASRVAGKWDGELFF
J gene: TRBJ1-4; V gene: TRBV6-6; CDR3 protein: CASTYREATNEKLFF